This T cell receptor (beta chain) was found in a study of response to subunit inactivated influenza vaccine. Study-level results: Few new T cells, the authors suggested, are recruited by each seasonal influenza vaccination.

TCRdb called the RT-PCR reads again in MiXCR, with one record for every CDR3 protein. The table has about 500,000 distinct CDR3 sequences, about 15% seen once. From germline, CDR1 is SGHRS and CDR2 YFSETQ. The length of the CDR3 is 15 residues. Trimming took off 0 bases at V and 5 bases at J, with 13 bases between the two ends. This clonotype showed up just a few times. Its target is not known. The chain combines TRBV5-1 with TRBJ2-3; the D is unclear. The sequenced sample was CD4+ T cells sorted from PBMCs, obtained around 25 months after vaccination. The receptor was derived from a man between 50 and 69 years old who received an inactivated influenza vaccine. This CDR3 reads CASSLALGWGDTQYF. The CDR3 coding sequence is TGCGCCAGCAGCTTGGCTCTTGGTTGGGGAGATACGCAGTATTTT.